The sequence of this T cell receptor beta chain was determined in a study of persistence of HIV-infected CD4 T cells. Overlapping HIV-1 Gag 15-mer peptides at approximately 0.96 ug per peptide per mL were used. Sorting selected CD4+ T cells upregulating both CD40 ligand and CD69. Donors were HIV-1-infected adults who began suppressive ART during chronic infection. Sequencing used immunoSEQ version 4 in survey mode. TCRdb keeps only in-frame clones here, not all; method: immunoSEQ multiplex PCR. The sample lists more than 30,000 clones, roughly 71% occurring once. As to this clone: The antigen is undetermined.

Study-level results: Compared with CD3/CD28-stimulated cells, CMV- and Gag-responding cells showed lower TCRbeta richness. TCR analyses could not target the rare provirus-carrying CMV-responding cells.

This TCR derives from an adult man with HIV who was CMV-seropositive. The sample was CD4+ T cells sorted from PBMCs after 18-hour stimulation, taken from a patient who received antiretroviral therapy.

CDR3: CASKGDTEAFF. As DNA, the CDR3 is TGTGCCAGCAAGGGAGACACTGAAGCTTTCTTT. This chain links TRBV2 with TRBJ1-1; the D is unclear. Per germline, CDR1 SNHLY and CDR2 FYNNEI. The CDR3 spans 11 residues. V lost 7 bases to trimming and J lost 3 bases, with 6 bases between them.